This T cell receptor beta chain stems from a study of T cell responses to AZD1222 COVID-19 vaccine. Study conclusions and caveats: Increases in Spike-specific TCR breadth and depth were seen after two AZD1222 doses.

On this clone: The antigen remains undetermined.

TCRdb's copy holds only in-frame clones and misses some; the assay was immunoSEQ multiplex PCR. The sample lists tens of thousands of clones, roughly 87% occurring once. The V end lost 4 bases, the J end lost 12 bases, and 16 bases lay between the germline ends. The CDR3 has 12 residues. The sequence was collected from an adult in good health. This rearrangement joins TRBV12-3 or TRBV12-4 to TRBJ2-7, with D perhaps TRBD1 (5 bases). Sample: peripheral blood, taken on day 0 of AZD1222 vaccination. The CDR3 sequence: CASSSLGHGSYF. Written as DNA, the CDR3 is TGTGCCAGCAGTTCCCTTGGACACGGTTCGTACTTC.